The present T cell receptor (beta chain) was sequenced within a study of patients and donors after allogeneic stem cell transplantation. CDR3 length: 18 amino acids. Germline V lookup: CDR1 SGHKS, CDR2 YYEKEE (reference sequence). Trimming took 3 bases from V and 4 from J; bases not matched to a gene: 13. TCRdb re-called the RT-PCR reads with MiXCR, one entry per CDR3 protein. The table shows some 90,000 distinct CDR3 sequences, with around 46% occurring only once. The sample taken for sequencing was blood, either unsorted or a sorted T cell fraction (not recorded which). The source is a human donor who was either an allogeneic HSCT recipient or a stem cell or donor lymphocyte infusion donor (not recorded which). It is not recorded whose cells these are; they may come from a transplant donor. V is TRBV5-5 and J is TRBJ1-4; 9 bases fit TRBD1. The CDR3, as DNA: TGTGCCAGCAGCTCACGCGAAGATAGGACAGGGGTTAATGAAAAACTGTTTTTT. It specifies CASSSREDRTGVNEKLFF.